The clone carrying this T cell receptor beta chain occurred once. Authors' processing steps: Amplification of reference gene primers was used by the study to estimate nucleated cell counts. Assay: immunoSEQ multiplex PCR; the TCRdb copy retains only in-frame clones and omits some. From that table come the V and J calls and clone size; the DNA was used to work out D and trimming. The table includes some 180,000 clones, around 79% detected once. Enrolment of Seattle patients took place during active infection, and they were followed longitudinally. The data were obtained in a study of blood T cell repertoires in COVID-19. The source is a woman aged 40-49 years with COVID-19, enrolled during active disease. The sequenced sample was peripheral blood.

The CDR3 bases are TGTGCCAGCTCACCACTACCCGGGACAGAGATCAACAATGAGCAGTTCTTC. Translation gives CASSPLPGTEINNEQFF. The chain joins TRBV18 to TRBJ2-1, with TRBD1 matching over 7 bases. Trimming cost V 1 base and J 5 bases; bases outside gene matches: 11. The CDR3 has 17 residues. CDR1 and CDR2 (germline): KGHSH, LQKENI. Supplemented by reference TRBV18 and TRBJ2-1, the full variable domain reads NAGVMQNPRHLVRRRGQEARLRCSPMKGHSHVYWYRQLPEEGLKFMVYLQKENIIDESGMPKERFSAEFPKEGPSILRIQQVVRGDSAAYFCASSPLPGTEINNEQFFGPGTRLTVL.